Below are 20 T cell receptor beta chains sequenced from a single sample in a study of tumor-infiltrating lymphocytes in primary liver carcinoma. TCR beta cDNA was prepared out of around 460 ng total RNA by means of a constant-region primer. Slightly modified ARM-PCR, run as three nested multiplex PCR rounds, produced the TCR beta libraries. The study ran its first two PCR rounds for about 11 cycles each, using TRBV1-TRBV30 forward primers and a C-beta reverse primer. TCRdb re-called the multiplex PCR reads through MiXCR, storing one row per CDR3 protein. The sample gives 300,000 to 400,000 distinct CDR3 sequences, 65% of which show up once; about 6% is in the top ten. Germline DNA was also extracted, with blood RNA taken from unsorted whole blood. Input material: peripheral blood. These receptors all come from a middle-aged man with primary liver carcinoma and hepatitis B virus infection.

V is TRBV6-1 and J is TRBJ2-7, with 9 bases fitting TRBD1. With 5 bases clipped from V and 8 bases from J, the junction kept 10 bases outside the gene matches. Germline lookup yields CDR1 MNHNS and CDR2 SASEGT. This CDR3 spans 14 amino acids. The CDR3 region has the DNA TGTGCCAGCAGTCGGACAGGGGAACATTACAAGCAGTACTTC. The encoded protein is CASSRTGEHYKQYF.

Concerning this clonotype: A single base separates this from a much larger clone, so it may be a read error. The chain joins TRBV29-1 to TRBJ1-1, with 9 positions matching TRBD1. CDR1 and CDR2 (germline): SQVTM, ANQGSEA. The CDR3 is 11 residues long. For the CDR3, the DNA is TGCGGCGTCGACAGGGGGACTGAAGCTTTCTTT. Protein product: CGVDRGTEAFF.

This clonotype has a count of ten or more. The V and J genes are TRBV6-5 and TRBJ2-7; TRBD1 agrees at 9 bases. The germline gives CDR1 MNHEY, CDR2 SVGAGI. V dropped 1 base and J dropped 4; count of bases not matched to a gene: 8. This CDR3 region has 16 residues. In DNA form, the CDR3 reads TGTGCCAGCAGTTACTATCTGGGACAGGGATATTACGAGCAGTACTTC. This codes for CASSYYLGQGYYEQYF.

The V call is TRBV6-1, the J call TRBJ1-5; D is unresolved. The DNA matches TRBJ2-3 better at its end, which makes the J call doubtful. CDR1 MNHNS and CDR2 SASEGT come from the germline V gene. This CDR3 comprises 15 residues. As DNA, the CDR3 is TGTGCCAGCAGTGAAAATCGAGGTTCGTCTCAGCCCCAGTATTTT. It translates to CASSENRGSSQPQYF.

This clonotype was seen only a few times. This likely comes from a read error, as the CDR3 has no conserved phenylalanine or tryptophan at its end. The chain's CDR3 is CASSLDRNGNTIYI. CDR3 DNA: TGTGCCAGTAGCCTAGACAGGAATGGAAACACCATATATATT. This chain links TRBV11-2 with TRBJ1-3; weak D call: TRBD1 (6 bases). The germline V and J ends were trimmed by 9 bases and 3 bases, with 15 bases remaining between them. CDR3 length: 14 amino acids. Germline-derived CDR1 and CDR2 are SGHAT and FQNNGV.

V and J are TRBV7-2 and TRBJ2-3, with D unresolved. V shed 1 base and J shed 3 bases, with 8 bases lying between them. CDR1 and CDR2 (germline): SGHTA, FQGNSA. The CDR3 loop spans 14 amino acids. Here the CDR3 reads CASSLGPATDTQYF. CDR3 nucleotide sequence: TGTGCCAGCAGCTTAGGACCGGCAACAGATACGCAGTATTTT.

This clonotype was seen at least ten times. The V gene is TRBV6-2 or TRBV6-3, the J gene TRBJ1-5, with TRBD1 matching over 7 bases. This CDR3 has 15 residues. CDR1 and CDR2 (germline): MNHEY, SVGEGT. J gave up 1 base and V 6 bases, and 6 bases lay outside the gene matches. The CDR3 loop reads CASSRTGLSNQPQHF. The CDR3 DNA reads as TGTGCCAGCAGCCGGACAGGATTAAGCAATCAGCCCCAGCATTTT.

This clonotype was counted a few times. A read error may produce the germline difference seen at one junction end. V and J are TRBV11-2 and TRBJ2-2; TRBD1 aligns across 8 bases. The germline gives CDR1 SGHAT, CDR2 FQNNGV. This CDR3 is built from 15 residues. CDR3 sequence reads: CVSSSTGGSTGGLFF. The CDR3 DNA is TGTGTCAGCAGCTCAACAGGGGGGTCCACCGGGGGGCTGTTTTTT.

This clonotype came up many times. V is TRBV6-2 or TRBV6-3 and J is TRBJ2-7; 7 nucleotides agree with TRBD2. From germline, CDR1 is MNHEY and CDR2 SVGEGT. The CDR3 is 14 residues long. V was clipped by 3 bases and J by 2 bases; unmatched bases: 4. The CDR3 loop reads CASSYLLAPYEQYF. In DNA form, the CDR3 reads TGTGCCAGCAGTTATCTACTAGCGCCCTACGAGCAGTACTTC.

Details on this clonotype: A junction end diverges from the germline sequence, so it may reflect a read error. The gene calls are TRBV5-5 and TRBJ2-7, with 10 bases that match TRBD2. CDR1 and CDR2 (germline): SGHKS, YYEKEE (reference sequence). CDR3 size: 15 residues. CDR3 amino acids: CTSSLTLAGIYEQYF. The CDR3 region has the DNA TGTACCAGCAGCTTAACACTAGCGGGAATTTACGAGCAGTACTTC.

About this clonotype itself: Compared with germline, one end of the junction differs, possibly owing to a read error. V and J are TRBV11-1 and TRBJ2-1; 7 bases fit TRBD2. The V gene's germline CDR1 is SGHAT and CDR2 FQDESV (reference sequence). This CDR3 has 17 residues. The CDR3 is CTSSSTSWSSFINEQFF. The CDR3, as DNA: TGTACCAGCAGCTCGACTAGCTGGAGTTCATTTATAAATGAGCAGTTCTTC.

The rearrangement uses TRBV12-3 or TRBV12-4 and TRBJ2-7; D gene ambiguous. With 7 bases removed from V and 8 bases from J, the gap between germline ends came to 15 bases. The CDR3 consists of 12 residues. CDR3 nucleotide sequence: TGTGCCAGCACCAACTCCCTCGGCAAGCAGTACTTC. This sequence encodes CASTNSLGKQYF.

The chain uses TRBV6-5 and TRBJ1-6; D is possibly TRBD1 (5 bases). The CDR3 is 14 residues long. Trimming left V 7 bases short and J 4 bases short, with 11 bases between. CDR1 is MNHEY, CDR2 SVGAGI, per germline. The CDR3 region has the DNA TGTGCCAGCATGGGACGCGGATATAATTCACCCCTCCACTTT. The encoded protein is CASMGRGYNSPLHF.

The chain combines TRBV11-2 with TRBJ2-7; the D gene is possibly TRBD2 (5 bases). The CDR3 contains 15 residues. In germline, CDR1 is SGHAT, CDR2 FQNNGV. CDR3: CSSNFYMGREHEQYF. The CDR3 DNA reads as TGTTCAAGCAACTTCTACATGGGTCGGGAACACGAGCAGTACTTC.

The CDR3, as DNA: TGTGCCAGCAACTTGACAGGGGTGAATGGCTACACCTTC. This translates into CASNLTGVNGYTF. The J gene is TRBJ1-2, the V gene TRBV11-2; the match to TRBD1 covers 8 bases. The CDR3 covers 13 residues. V lost 7 bases and J lost 6; bases outside the gene matches: 7. Per the germline V gene, CDR1 is SGHAT and CDR2 is FQNNGV.

The chain recombines TRBV12-3 or TRBV12-4 with TRBJ2-7; the D gene could be TRBD1 or TRBD2 (7 bases each). This CDR3 contains 14 residues. The ends were cut back, 8 bases at V and 3 bases at J, with 17 bases in the middle. The CDR3 DNA follows: TGTGCCAGCCAGGGGGGGGAAAGAAACTACGAGCAGTACTTC. It yields the protein CASQGGERNYEQYF.

This clonotype was counted once. A much larger clone lies one base from this, so it may be a read error. The chain couples TRBV6-2 or TRBV6-3 to TRBJ1-2, with D hard to call. Germline V gene lookup returns CDR1 MNHEY and CDR2 SVGEGT. The CDR3 is 10 residues long. CDR3 sequence: CGTNGNGYTF. The CDR3 coding sequence is TGTGGCACCAACGGGAATGGCTACACCTTC.

Turning to this clonotype: Being one base from a much bigger clone, this may be a read error. The chain uses TRBV6-1 and TRBJ1-1, with a tentative D call TRBD1 (6 bases). Germline CDR1 is MNHNS and CDR2 is SASEGT. The V end was cut by 0 bases, the J end by 13 bases, with 12 bases between. The CDR3 sequence is 12 residues long. The DNA of the CDR3 is TGTGCCAGCAGTGAAGCGAGGGGGATGGTTTTCTTT. It encodes CASSEARGMVFF.

Note on this clonotype: A much larger clone is a single base away; this may be a read error. The chain couples TRBV12-3 or TRBV12-4 to TRBJ2-2; 11 positions match TRBD2. This CDR3 region has 17 residues. The V and J ends lost 7 bases and 6 bases, in that order; junction bases with no gene match: 13. This CDR3 reads CASIRQTSGILAGELFF. For the CDR3, the DNA is TGTGCCAGCATCCGCCAGACTAGCGGGATTCTCGCCGGGGAGCTGTTTTTT.

This clonotype was found many times. This chain connects TRBV11-3 to TRBJ2-2; possible D gene TRBD1, 5 bases. The CDR3 spans 13 residues. The germline V gene encodes CDR1 SGHNT and CDR2 YENEEA. Trimming removed 4 bases at V and 7 bases at J, with 10 bases between. CDR3 region: CASSSARGGELFF. CDR3 coding DNA: TGTGCCAGCAGCTCGGCTAGGGGCGGGGAGCTGTTTTTT.